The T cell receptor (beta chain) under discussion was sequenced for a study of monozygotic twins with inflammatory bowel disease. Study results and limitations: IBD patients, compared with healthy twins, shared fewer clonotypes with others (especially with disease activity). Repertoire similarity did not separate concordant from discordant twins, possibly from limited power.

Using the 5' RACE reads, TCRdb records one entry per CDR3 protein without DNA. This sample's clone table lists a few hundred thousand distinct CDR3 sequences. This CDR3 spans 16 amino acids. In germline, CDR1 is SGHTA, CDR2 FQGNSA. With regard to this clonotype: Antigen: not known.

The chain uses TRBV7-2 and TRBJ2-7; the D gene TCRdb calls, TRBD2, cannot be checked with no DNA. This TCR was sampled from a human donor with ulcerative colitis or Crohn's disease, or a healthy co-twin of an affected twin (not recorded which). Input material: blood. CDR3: CASSPRGGPRRDEPYF.